Listed below are T cell receptor beta chains from one sample, sequenced in a study of T cell responses to AZD1222 COVID-19 vaccine. Sequencing used immunoSEQ multiplex PCR; TCRdb keeps in-frame clones, though not all of them. The table lists about 120,000 clones, roughly 91% of them singletons. Sample: peripheral blood, taken on day 0 of AZD1222 vaccination. Every receptor here comes from an adult in good health. Both conserved end residues are part of each CDR3. A D gene is named only where the DNA matches it firmly. Rows may omit the clone size; those that give it use once, few, many or a size class.

clone_size j_call cdr3_length v_call d_call cdr3_aa cdr3_nt
NA TRBJ1-2 11 TRBV30 NA CAWSGPYGYTF TGTGCCTGGAGCGGTCCCTATGGCTACACCTTC
NA TRBJ1-1 16 TRBV3-1/TRBV3-2 NA CASSQGGVGSYTEAFF TGTGCCAGCAGCCAAGGGGGAGTCGGCAGCTACACTGAAGCTTTCTTT
once TRBJ2-5 16 TRBV5-1 TRBD2 CASSSMTSGGYETQYF TGCGCCAGCAGCTCAATGACTAGCGGGGGGTACGAGACCCAGTACTTC
NA TRBJ1-1 14 TRBV6-5 NA CASRVGESNTEAFF TGTGCCAGCAGGGTCGGGGAATCGAACACTGAAGCTTTCTTT
few TRBJ1-2 15 TRBV5-1 TRBD1 CASSQPEGGDYGYTF TGCGCCAGCAGCCAACCCGAAGGGGGCGACTATGGCTACACCTTC
NA TRBJ2-7 13 TRBV10-2 NA CASRQQGLDEQYF TGCGCCAGCAGGCAACAGGGTCTCGACGAGCAGTACTTC
NA TRBJ1-4 15 TRBV3-1/TRBV3-2 NA CASTPVWGADEKLFF TGTGCCAGCACTCCCGTGTGGGGGGCGGATGAAAAACTGTTTTTT
NA TRBJ2-3 14 TRBV10-3 TRBD1 CAIRVGQVQDTQYF TGTGCCATTAGGGTGGGACAGGTGCAAGATACGCAGTATTTT
once TRBJ1-4 11 TRBV5-1 NA CASSPGEKLFF TGCGCCAGCAGCCCGGGTGAAAAACTGTTTTTT
NA TRBJ1-2 16 TRBV2 NA CASSEAGQGPLDGYTF TGTGCCAGCAGTGAAGCGGGGCAGGGCCCTCTAGATGGCTACACCTTC
NA TRBJ2-1 12 TRBV2 NA CASSEQADEQFF TGTGCCAGCAGTGAACAGGCTGATGAGCAGTTCTTC
NA TRBJ2-7 13 TRBV13 NA CASSSGLSYEQYF TGTGCCAGCAGCTCGGGACTTTCCTACGAGCAGTACTTC
NA TRBJ2-7 13 TRBV7-9 NA CASSYWTDYEQYF TGTGCCAGCAGTTACTGGACAGACTACGAGCAGTACTTC
NA TRBJ1-1 14 TRBV18 NA CASSPGRANTEAFF TGTGCCAGCTCACCAGGGAGAGCCAACACTGAAGCTTTCTTT
NA TRBJ1-2 13 TRBV5-1 TRBD1 CASSPQGEYGYTF TGCGCCAGCAGCCCCCAGGGGGAGTATGGCTACACCTTC
NA TRBJ2-3 15 TRBV5-6 NA CASSFQALGTDTQYF TGTGCCAGCAGCTTCCAGGCACTTGGCACAGATACGCAGTATTTT
NA TRBJ2-5 15 TRBV4-1 TRBD2 CASSQDWAGGRTQYF TGCGCCAGCAGCCAAGATTGGGCGGGGGGGCGGACCCAGTACTTC
NA TRBJ1-2 14 TRBV14 NA CASSPGRTLYGYTF TGTGCCAGCAGCCCGGGACGGACCCTTTATGGCTACACCTTC
NA TRBJ1-1 13 TRBV12-3/TRBV12-4 NA CASSLSLNTEAFF TGTGCCAGCAGTTTAAGTCTGAACACTGAAGCTTTCTTT
NA TRBJ2-2 13 TRBV2 TRBD1 CATNRGNTGELFF TGTGCCACCAACAGGGGGAACACCGGGGAGCTGTTTTTT
NA TRBJ2-1 16 TRBV10-3 NA CAISVGGGGSYNEQFF TGTGCCATCAGTGTTGGGGGAGGGGGGTCCTACAATGAGCAGTTCTTC
NA TRBJ1-1 13 TRBV3-1/TRBV3-2 NA CASSIQGNTEAFF TGTGCCAGCAGCATACAGGGGAACACTGAAGCTTTCTTT
NA TRBJ1-1 12 TRBV6-4 TRBD1 CASSDGTDKAFF TGTGCCAGCAGTGACGGGACAGATAAAGCTTTCTTT
NA TRBJ2-2 18 TRBV4-3 NA CASSQEAGGPVYTGELFF TGCGCCAGCAGCCAAGAGGCCGGGGGCCCCGTCTACACCGGGGAGCTGTTTTTT
NA TRBJ1-2 14 TRBV27 TRBD1 CASSLWGQGYGYTF TGTGCCAGCAGTTTATGGGGACAGGGGTATGGCTACACCTTC
once TRBJ2-5 14 TRBV5-1 NA CASSLGLTGETQYF TGCGCCAGCAGCTTGGGATTGACAGGAGAGACCCAGTACTTC
NA TRBJ2-1 15 TRBV9 TRBD1 CASSVGGTGFNEQFF TGTGCCAGCAGCGTCGGGGGGACAGGGTTTAATGAGCAGTTCTTC
NA TRBJ2-1 15 TRBV6-5 NA CASSYSWASDGEQFF TGTGCCAGCAGTTACTCGTGGGCGTCCGACGGGGAGCAGTTCTTC
NA TRBJ1-3 14 TRBV5-1 NA CASIHTSSGNTIYF TGCGCCAGTATACATACCTCTTCTGGAAACACCATATATTTT
NA TRBJ2-7 14 TRBV11-2 NA CASSLGRGYHEQYF TGTGCCAGCAGCTTAGGTCGCGGGTACCACGAGCAGTACTTC
NA TRBJ2-1 13 TRBV29-1 NA CSAARGGGDEQFF TGCAGTGCCGCGAGAGGTGGGGGAGATGAGCAGTTCTTC
NA TRBJ1-5 17 TRBV4-3 NA CASSQDLTGRGNQPQHF TGCGCCAGCAGCCAGGACCTTACAGGGCGCGGAAATCAGCCCCAGCATTTT
NA TRBJ1-2 15 TRBV6-5 TRBD1 CASRRDRETNYGYTF TGTGCCAGCAGGAGAGACAGGGAAACTAACTATGGCTACACCTTC
NA TRBJ1-3 15 TRBV3-1/TRBV3-2 NA CASSQDRAVGNTIYF TGTGCCAGCAGCCAAGATCGAGCGGTTGGAAACACCATATATTTT
few TRBJ1-3 17 TRBV7-2 TRBD1 CASSTRDREYKRNTIYF TGTGCCAGCAGCACAAGGGACAGGGAGTATAAGCGGAACACCATATATTTT
once TRBJ1-2 14 TRBV7-8 NA CASSPVRGVDGYTF TGTGCCAGCAGCCCCGTGCGGGGGGTGGACGGCTACACCTTC
NA TRBJ1-1 14 TRBV27 NA CASSFLQGNTEAFF TGTGCCAGCAGTTTCCTACAGGGGAACACTGAAGCTTTCTTT
NA TRBJ2-1 15 TRBV19 NA CASSIQGGAYNEQFF TGTGCCAGTAGTATCCAGGGTGGAGCCTACAATGAGCAGTTCTTC
NA TRBJ2-7 15 TRBV3-1/TRBV3-2 NA CASSQTRRGPFEQYF TGTGCCAGCAGCCAAACGAGGAGGGGACCTTTCGAGCAGTACTTC
NA TRBJ2-2 12 TRBV5-6 NA CASSPRAGELFF TGTGCCAGCAGCCCGCGGGCCGGGGAGCTGTTTTTT
NA TRBJ1-3 15 TRBV3-1/TRBV3-2 NA CASSQGADIGNTIYF TGTGCCAGCAGCCAAGGTGCAGATATTGGAAACACCATATATTTT
NA TRBJ1-1 14 TRBV7-8 NA CASSLGVQGPKAFF TGTGCCAGCAGCTTAGGTGTCCAGGGCCCCAAAGCTTTCTTT
once TRBJ1-3 15 TRBV19 NA CASSDRAFQGNTIYF TGTGCCAGTAGTGACCGGGCGTTTCAAGGAAACACCATATATTTT
NA TRBJ2-5 15 TRBV6-5 NA CASSYSPAALETQYF TGTGCCAGCAGTTACTCCCCCGCGGCCTTGGAGACCCAGTACTTC
NA TRBJ2-5 14 TRBV12-5 TRBD1 CASALGGQGETQYF TGTGCTAGTGCCCTAGGGGGACAGGGAGAGACCCAGTACTTC
once TRBJ2-3 14 TRBV3-1/TRBV3-2 NA CASSPRTGTDTQYF TGTGCCAGCAGCCCCCGGACGGGCACAGATACGCAGTATTTT
NA TRBJ1-2 11 TRBV2 NA CANKGLQGYTF TGTGCCAATAAGGGACTTCAAGGCTACACCTTC
once TRBJ1-5 14 TRBV19 TRBD1 CASSIMTGTQPQHF TGTGCCAGTAGTATTATGACAGGGACTCAGCCCCAGCATTTT
once TRBJ1-2 13 TRBV6-5 NA CASRDIMNYGYTF TGTGCCAGCAGAGACATTATGAACTATGGCTACACCTTC
NA TRBJ1-2 13 TRBV6-5 NA CASRVGTNYGYTF TGTGCCAGCAGGGTTGGGACTAACTATGGCTACACCTTC
NA TRBJ2-7 14 TRBV5-1 NA CASSYAPGAVEQYF TGCGCCAGCAGCTATGCCCCAGGGGCAGTCGAGCAGTACTTC
NA TRBJ2-7 17 TRBV5-1 TRBD2 CASSIGLAGGTGHEQYF TGCGCCAGCAGCATTGGACTAGCGGGGGGTACAGGCCACGAGCAGTACTTC
once TRBJ2-3 16 TRBV6-5 TRBD2 CASSYSGSGEMDTQYF TGTGCCAGCAGTTACTCAGGTAGCGGGGAGATGGATACGCAGTATTTT
NA TRBJ2-3 13 TRBV3-1/TRBV3-2 NA CASSQASTDTQYF TGTGCCAGCAGCCAGGCCAGCACAGATACGCAGTATTTT
NA TRBJ1-1 15 TRBV3-1/TRBV3-2 NA CASSQDHGMNTEAFF TGTGCCAGCAGCCAAGATCATGGGATGAACACTGAAGCTTTCTTT
NA TRBJ2-5 15 TRBV15 TRBD1 CATSRDQTGLETQYF TGTGCCACCAGCAGAGATCAGACAGGGTTAGAGACCCAGTACTTC
NA TRBJ2-1 16 TRBV4-1 TRBD2 CASSQRAGGLDNEQFF TGCGCCAGCAGCCAAAGGGCGGGGGGACTTGACAATGAGCAGTTCTTC
NA TRBJ1-1 14 TRBV10-1 NA CASSGSRQYTEAFF TGCGCCAGCAGCGGGTCCCGGCAGTACACTGAAGCTTTCTTT
NA TRBJ2-7 15 TRBV5-1 TRBD1 CASSPGTGVLYEQYF TGCGCCAGCAGTCCCGGGACAGGGGTTCTGTACGAGCAGTACTTC
few TRBJ2-7 13 TRBV6-5 TRBD1 CASSKTGGHEQYF TGTGCCAGCAGTAAAACAGGGGGCCACGAGCAGTACTTC